The sequence of this T cell receptor beta chain was determined in a study of blood T cell repertoires in COVID-19 (TCRdb year 2020). Some background on the complete study: Samples from collaborators originated in the United States, Italy and Spain and spanned both the acute and convalescent phases of COVID-19. The prospective study material was composed of cDNA or gDNA derived from T cells, B-cell-depleted T cells, or PBMCs. Deeply sampled blood TCRbeta repertoires from subjects exposed to, actively infected with, or recovered from COVID-19 were included in the dataset. The repertoires were released in a freely available public database intended as a resource for research on the immune response to SARS-CoV-2. Samples came from the ongoing ImmuneRACE study (first 160 participants) plus 1,254 subjects from 6 global collaborators. A de-identified subject ID, COVID-19 status, age in years and sex were almost always included in the sample metadata. Where available, HLA class I and class II types were obtained from metadata supplied by the sample provider rather than from assay-based typing.

TCRbeta CDR3 regions were amplified from genomic DNA by means of the immunoSEQ Assay, a bias-controlled multiplex PCR. In the original analysis: Within the assay, amplification of reference gene primers was used to estimate how many nucleated cells each sample contained. Sequence reads were collapsed and filtered to measure the absolute abundance of every unique TCRbeta CDR3 rearrangement. For each sample, productive Simpson clonality was calculated as the square root of Simpson's diversity index across productive rearrangements. Entries here come from immuneACCESS through TCRdb and include only in-frame sequences with V and J called. Some clones fail to appear in such tables; in the studies checked, an unresolved V gene covers under half of the shortfall, and the cause of the remainder is unknown. V and J calls and clone size are those listed in that table; D and trimming were worked out from the DNA. The sample table lists more than 200,000 clones, around 89% of them with a count of one. The ten largest clones represent about 4% of the sample.

Participants in the prospective study were aged 18 to 89 years, lived in under 30 United States geographic areas, and enrolled through a virtual design. In the prospective study, participants were assigned to cohorts based on the clinical history participants reported in a screening survey and a study questionnaire. Recovered participants in ImmuneRACE Cohort 3 were defined by two consecutive negative NP/OP PCR tests, clearance by a healthcare professional, or resolution of symptoms. Mobile phlebotomists in the prospective study collected whole blood, serum and a nasopharyngeal or oropharyngeal swab from every participant. Over an approximately 2-month period, participants in the prospective study had the option of providing additional blood draws and questionnaires. Blood samples from the prospective study were shipped frozen or at room temperature prior to DNA extraction. Points on this clone: The target of this receptor is not known. No base-level quality is on record; no much larger clone is a single base apart.

Paper-wide results and their limitations: Clinical and demographic metadata were provided uncurated, with the amount varying by source and participant.

The sample taken for sequencing was PBMCs or T cells enriched from blood (not recorded which). This TCR derives from a woman younger than 45 who had recovered from COVID-19.

The CDR3 protein: CASSQGPGGYGYTF. The DNA is TGCGCCAGCAGCCAAGGTCCAGGGGGCTATGGCTACACCTTC. The receptor chain draws on TRBV4-3 and TRBJ1-2, with 7 junctional bases fitting TRBD1. As encoded in the germline V gene, CDR1 is LGHNA while CDR2 is YSLEER. Reading from cysteine to phenylalanine, the CDR3 counts 14 amino acids. The DNA shown is the 42-base CDR3, in frame from base 1. Relative to germline, V is missing 1 base and J is missing 4 bases, with 3 bases of the junction outside any gene match.